This passage covers 26 T cell receptor beta chains from one sample sequenced in a study of T cell responses to AZD1222 COVID-19 vaccine. Method: immunoSEQ multiplex PCR; TCRdb's copy keeps in-frame clones and lacks some. Here the sample spans more than 75,000 clones, about 92% being singletons. The sample in question was peripheral blood, obtained on day 0 of AZD1222 vaccination. The receptor source for this set is an adult in good health.

The genes are TRBV5-4 and TRBJ2-1; the match to TRBD2 covers 9 bases. Looked up from germline, CDR1 is SGHNT and CDR2 is YYREEE (reference sequence). This CDR3 region has 16 residues. The V segment lost 4 bases and the J segment 8 bases; nucleotides outside the gene matches: 13. In DNA, the CDR3 is TGTGCCAGCAGCCCTACCCCGCTAGCGGGGCCCGATGAGCAGTTCTTC. Translated, it gives CASSPTPLAGPDEQFF.

Only a few counts were recorded for this clone. The V and J genes are TRBV11-1 and TRBJ2-2; either TRBD1 or TRBD2 may supply D (6 bases each). Germline CDR1 reads SGHAT; CDR2 reads FQDESV (reference sequence). Trimming took off 6 bases at V and 3 bases at J, with 11 bases between the two ends. This CDR3 comprises 14 residues. The CDR3 coding sequence is TGTGCCAGCAGAGGGGGACTCGACACCGGGGAGCTGTTTTTT. Protein sequence: CASRGGLDTGELFF.

J is TRBJ1-2 and V is TRBV13; a possible D gene is TRBD1 (5 bases). Germline CDR1 PRHDT, CDR2 FYEKMQ (reference sequence). The V and J ends lost 2 bases and 6 bases respectively, with 7 bases between them. The CDR3 is 12 amino acids. The CDR3 region is CASSLTGNGYTF. The CDR3 region has the DNA TGTGCCAGCAGCTTAACAGGAAATGGCTACACCTTC.

In its sample, this clone ranks as medium-sized (0.01 to 0.1%). For the CDR3, the DNA is TGCGCCAGCAGCCTGAATCAGGGGACTGAGCAGTTCTTC. Encoded protein: CASSLNQGTEQFF. This chain links TRBV5-1 with TRBJ2-1, with D maybe TRBD1 (6 bases). Germline V gene sequence: CDR1 SGHRS, CDR2 YFSETQ. Trimming pared 4 bases from V and 9 bases from J, leaving 14 bases between. The CDR3 spans 13 residues. The full variable domain, completed using reference TRBV5-1 and TRBJ2-1, is KAGVTQTPRYLIKTRGQQVTLSCSPISGHRSVSWYQQTPGQGLQFLFEYFSETQRNKGNFPGRFSGRQFSNSRSEMNVSTLELGDSALYLCASSLNQGTEQFFGPGTRLTVL.

V is TRBV5-1 and J is TRBJ2-1, with 7 bases lining up with TRBD2. The CDR3 totals 17 residues. The V segment lost 0 bases and the J segment 6 bases; nucleotides outside the gene matches: 12. The germline gives CDR1 SGHRS, CDR2 YFSETQ. CDR3 region: CASSLGEGLSVSNEQFF. In DNA, the CDR3 is TGCGCCAGCAGCTTGGGGGAGGGACTCTCAGTTAGCAATGAGCAGTTCTTC. The full variable domain, its missing parts supplied by reference TRBV5-1 and TRBJ2-1, is KAGVTQTPRYLIKTRGQQVTLSCSPISGHRSVSWYQQTPGQGLQFLFEYFSETQRNKGNFPGRFSGRQFSNSRSEMNVSTLELGDSALYLCASSLGEGLSVSNEQFFGPGTRLTVL.

The rearrangement links TRBV11-3 to TRBJ2-2, with D perhaps matching TRBD1 (6 bases). The V end lost 0 bases, the J end lost 0 bases, and 8 bases lay between the germline ends. Germline CDR1 is SGHNT and CDR2 is YENEEA. CDR3 length equals 16 residues. DNA for the CDR3: TGTGCCAGCAGCTTAGATGAGGGGGCGAACACCGGGGAGCTGTTTTTT. This sequence encodes CASSLDEGANTGELFF.

The V and J genes are TRBV10-3 and TRBJ2-1, with 10 nucleotides matching TRBD2. The CDR3 has 14 residues. The germline CDR1 and CDR2 sequences are ENHRY and SYGVKD. V lost 10 bases to trimming and J lost 8 bases; unmatched junction nucleotides: 11. In DNA, the CDR3 is TGTGCCACCAGGAGCGGGAGGGTTTTGGATGAGCAGTTCTTC. Translating it yields CATRSGRVLDEQFF.

This clone was picked up a small number of times. The chain links TRBV7-3 to TRBJ2-1; D possibly matches TRBD1 or TRBD2 (5 bases each). V dropped 4 bases and J dropped 9 bases, with 16 bases sitting between them. The CDR3 contains 14 residues. The V gene's germline CDR1 is SGHTA and CDR2 FQGTGA. The CDR3 DNA is TGTGCCAGCAGCTCCCCGGGTGTGGGACCTGAGCAGTTCTTC. Encoded protein: CASSSPGVGPEQFF.

The chain combines TRBV5-1 with TRBJ2-2; D is possibly TRBD1 (6 bases). The CDR3 runs to 15 residues. Between the trimmed V and J ends, which lost 0 bases and 4 bases, there was a span of 10 bases. Germline CDR1 is SGHRS and CDR2 is YFSETQ. The CDR3 DNA reads TGCGCCAGCAGCTTGGCTCAGGGGAGCACCGGGGAGCTGTTTTTT. Translated: CASSLAQGSTGELFF.

The chain recombines TRBV6-2 or TRBV6-3 with TRBJ2-5, with 7 positions matching TRBD1. J lost 5 bases, V lost 0 bases, and 12 bases had no gene match. From germline, CDR1 is MNHEY and CDR2 SVGEGT. The CDR3 covers 17 residues. The CDR3 protein is CASSYSSRGFSAETQYF. The CDR3 coding sequence is TGTGCCAGCAGTTACTCGAGCAGGGGGTTCAGCGCGGAGACCCAGTACTTC.

The chain combines TRBV29-1 with TRBJ2-7, with 9 bases lining up with TRBD1. V dropped 4 bases and J dropped 2; count of bases not matched to a gene: 12. The CDR3 contains 16 residues. The germline CDR1 and CDR2 sequences are SQVTM and ANQGSEA. CDR3 protein: CSVVPSGTGIPYEQYF. CDR3 coding DNA: TGCAGCGTTGTGCCTTCGGGGACAGGGATCCCCTACGAGCAGTACTTC.

The chain combines TRBV9 with TRBJ2-1; D gene unclear. Germline V lookup: CDR1 SGDLS, CDR2 YYNGEE. V dropped 3 bases and J dropped 4 bases, with 11 bases sitting between them. The CDR3 length is 14 residues. CDR3 nucleotide sequence: TGTGCCAGCAGCGCGTCGGGCATATACAATGAGCAGTTCTTC. Its translation is CASSASGIYNEQFF.

The chain has TRBV10-1 and TRBJ2-7, with 8 positions matching TRBD1. V gave up 4 bases and J gave up 2 bases; unmatched junction bases: 7. The CDR3 has 15 amino acids. In germline, CDR1 is WNHNN, CDR2 SYGVQD (reference sequence). CDR3 in DNA: TGCGCCAGCAGTGGCGGACAGGGTTCCGCCTACGAGCAGTACTTC. It yields the protein CASSGGQGSAYEQYF.

This clone was seen just once. The chain has TRBV4-2 and TRBJ2-3, with a possible D match to TRBD2 (6 bases). This CDR3 is 17 amino acids long. Germline-derived CDR1 and CDR2 are LGHNA and YNFKEQ. The V and J ends lost 3 bases and 0 bases respectively, with 16 bases between them. The CDR3 sequence is CASSHYSGGGSTDTQYF. The CDR3 DNA follows: TGTGCCAGCAGCCACTACTCCGGGGGTGGGAGCACAGATACGCAGTATTTT.

This chain links TRBV28 with TRBJ1-1, with 9 bases aligning to TRBD1. Trimming at V came to 4 bases and at J to 4 bases, leaving 4 bases not matched to a gene. Germline CDR1 reads MDHEN; CDR2 reads SYDVKM. This CDR3 is built from 14 residues. The DNA of the CDR3 is TGTGCCAGCAGTTCGTACAGGGGGCCCACTGAAGCTTTCTTT. Encoded protein: CASSSYRGPTEAFF.

This sequence joins TRBV18 and TRBJ2-5, with 7 bases that match TRBD2. The ends lost 3 bases at V and 2 bases at J; junction bases unmatched: 3. This CDR3 region has 14 residues. Germline values: CDR1 KGHSH, CDR2 LQKENI. The CDR3 DNA sequence: TGTGCCAGCTCACCCCGGACTAGACAAGAGACCCAGTACTTC. Translating it yields CASSPRTRQETQYF.

V is TRBV5-1 and J is TRBJ1-2; D unclear. Germline CDR1 and CDR2: SGHRS and YFSETQ. The ends were cut back, 4 bases at V and 5 bases at J, with 12 bases in the middle. CDR3 size: 13 residues. CDR3 nucleotide sequence: TGCGCCAGCAGCGAGGACGGGTCTTATGGCTACACCTTC. It encodes CASSEDGSYGYTF.

The chain is built from TRBV7-9 and TRBJ2-1; the D gene is possibly TRBD2 (6 bases). The CDR3 runs 15 residues. V was trimmed by 2 bases and J by 2 bases, leaving 10 bases between them. Germline V lookup: CDR1 SEHNR, CDR2 FQNEAQ (reference sequence). CDR3 protein: CASSLKGGAYNEQFF. DNA for the CDR3: TGTGCCAGCAGCTTAAAAGGCGGGGCCTACAATGAGCAGTTCTTC. Combining the CDR3 with reference TRBV7-9 and TRBJ2-1 gives the whole variable domain DTGVSQNPRHKITKRGQNVTFRCDPISEHNRLYWYRQTLGQGPEFLTYFQNEAQLEKSRLLSDRFSAERPKGSFSTLEIQRTEQGDSAMYLCASSLKGGAYNEQFFGPGTRLTVL.

The chain links TRBV11-2 to TRBJ2-5; possible D gene TRBD1, 5 bases. The CDR3 is 14 amino acids. Trimming took 1 base from V and 0 from J, leaving 6 bases between them. Per the germline V gene, CDR1 is SGHAT and CDR2 is FQNNGV. The CDR3 DNA sequence: TGTGCCAGCAGCTTAGGACAGAACCAAGAGACCCAGTACTTC. Translating it yields CASSLGQNQETQYF.

This sequence joins TRBV4-3 and TRBJ2-3; possibly TRBD2 for D (6 bases). The CDR3 covers 14 residues. Per germline, CDR1 LGHNA and CDR2 YSLEER. Between the trimmed V and J ends, which lost 0 bases and 9 bases, there was a span of 13 bases. The CDR3 DNA follows: TGCGCCAGCAGCCAAGAGGGGCGGGACCCCACGCAGTATTTT. Amino acid sequence: CASSQEGRDPTQYF.

The V gene is TRBV6-6, the J gene TRBJ2-2; 8 bases align to TRBD2. Germline-derived CDR1 and CDR2 are MNHNY and SVGAGI (reference sequence). Trimming removed 8 bases from V and 3 bases from J; junction bases left unmatched: 2. CDR3 length: 13 amino acids. The CDR3, as DNA: TGTGCCAGCGGGCGGGGGGACACCGGGGAGCTGTTTTTT. Its translation: CASGRGDTGELFF.

The V and J genes are TRBV7-9 and TRBJ1-5, with D maybe TRBD1 (6 bases). V was cut by 5 bases and J by 1 base, with 9 bases left in between. This CDR3 is built from 14 residues. Germline assignment: CDR1 SEHNR and CDR2 FQNEAQ (reference sequence). Here the CDR3 reads CASSVGQSNQPQHF. The CDR3 DNA is TGTGCCAGCAGCGTCGGACAGAGCAATCAGCCCCAGCATTTT.

The chain is built from TRBV6-5 and TRBJ2-2; D is possibly TRBD2 (6 bases). This CDR3 is built from 15 residues. Germline CDR1 MNHEY, CDR2 SVGAGI. Trimming took off 6 bases at V and 3 bases at J, with 14 bases between the two ends. CDR3 sequence (DNA): TGTGCCAGCAGGAGGGACTGGTCGCACACCGGGGAGCTGTTTTTT. Protein product: CASRRDWSHTGELFF.

V is TRBV5-1 and J is TRBJ2-1; TRBD1 aligns across 7 bases. Germline assignment: CDR1 SGHRS and CDR2 YFSETQ. J lost 2 bases, V lost 0 bases, and 5 bases had no gene match. The CDR3 sequence is 16 residues long. CDR3 DNA: TGCGCCAGCAGCTTGGCAGGGGGTTTTGCCTACAATGAGCAGTTCTTC. It is translated as CASSLAGGFAYNEQFF. Full variable domain (rest looked up from reference TRBV5-1 and TRBJ2-1): KAGVTQTPRYLIKTRGQQVTLSCSPISGHRSVSWYQQTPGQGLQFLFEYFSETQRNKGNFPGRFSGRQFSNSRSEMNVSTLELGDSALYLCASSLAGGFAYNEQFFGPGTRLTVL.

This clone was detected only once. V and J are TRBV5-1 and TRBJ2-5, with D maybe TRBD1 (6 bases). The CDR3 has 14 residues. V was cut by 4 bases and J by 2 bases, with 12 bases left in between. Germline lookup yields CDR1 SGHRS and CDR2 YFSETQ. CDR3 sequence (DNA): TGCGCCAGCAGCCCGGGGACACCACAAGAGACCCAGTACTTC. This encodes CASSPGTPQETQYF.

The chain recombines TRBV5-1 with TRBJ2-7; TRBD1 is a possible D gene (6 bases). The CDR3 is made up of 15 amino acids. Germline values: CDR1 SGHRS, CDR2 YFSETQ. Trimming shortened V by 0 bases and J by 2 bases, and 12 bases separated the two germline ends. For the CDR3, the DNA is TGCGCCAGCAGCTTGGAGGGGGTCTTTGCCTACGAGCAGTACTTC. Protein product: CASSLEGVFAYEQYF.